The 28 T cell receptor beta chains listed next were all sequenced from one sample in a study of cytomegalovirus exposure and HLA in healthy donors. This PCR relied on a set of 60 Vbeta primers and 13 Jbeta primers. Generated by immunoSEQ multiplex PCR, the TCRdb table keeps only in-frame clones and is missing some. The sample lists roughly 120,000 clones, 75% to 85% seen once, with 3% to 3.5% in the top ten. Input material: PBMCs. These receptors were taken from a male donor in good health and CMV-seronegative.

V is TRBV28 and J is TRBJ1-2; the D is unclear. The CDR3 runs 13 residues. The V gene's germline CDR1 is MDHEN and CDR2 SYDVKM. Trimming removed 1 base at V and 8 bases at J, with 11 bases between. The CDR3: CASSLYGSRGYTF. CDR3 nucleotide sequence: TGTGCCAGCAGTTTATACGGTTCGAGGGGCTACACCTTC.

CDR3 in DNA: TGTGCCAGCAGCGTAGCAGCGGGCTACACCTTC. It encodes CASSVAAGYTF. J is TRBJ1-2 and V is TRBV9, with D unresolved. Germline V lookup: CDR1 SGDLS, CDR2 YYNGEE. There are 11 residues in the CDR3. Trimming took 0 bases from V and 8 from J, leaving 5 bases between them.

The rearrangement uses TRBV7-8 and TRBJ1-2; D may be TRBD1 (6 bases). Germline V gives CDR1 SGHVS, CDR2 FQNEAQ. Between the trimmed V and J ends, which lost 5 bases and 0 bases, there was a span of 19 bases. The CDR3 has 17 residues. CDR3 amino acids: CASSALTARGSNYGYTF. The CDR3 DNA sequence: TGTGCCAGCAGCGCCCTCACGGCCAGGGGATCTAACTATGGCTACACCTTC. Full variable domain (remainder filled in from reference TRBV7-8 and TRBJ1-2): GAGVSQSPRYKVAKRGQDVALRCDPISGHVSLFWYQQALGQGPEFLTYFQNEAQLDKSGLPSDRFFAERPEGSVSTLKIQRTQQEDSAVYLCASSALTARGSNYGYTFGSGTRLTVV.

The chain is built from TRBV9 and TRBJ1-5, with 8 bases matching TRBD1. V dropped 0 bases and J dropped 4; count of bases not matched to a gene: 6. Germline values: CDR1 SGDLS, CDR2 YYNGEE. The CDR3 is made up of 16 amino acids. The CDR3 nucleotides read TGTGCCAGCAGCGTAGTAGGGACAGGAGTAAATCAGCCCCAGCATTTT. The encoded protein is CASSVVGTGVNQPQHF.

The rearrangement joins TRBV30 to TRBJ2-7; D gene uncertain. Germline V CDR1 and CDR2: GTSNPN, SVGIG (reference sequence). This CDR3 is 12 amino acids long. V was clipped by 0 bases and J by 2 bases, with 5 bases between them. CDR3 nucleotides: TGTGCCTGGAGTGTGGGCCCCTACGAGCAGTACTTC. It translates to CAWSVGPYEQYF.

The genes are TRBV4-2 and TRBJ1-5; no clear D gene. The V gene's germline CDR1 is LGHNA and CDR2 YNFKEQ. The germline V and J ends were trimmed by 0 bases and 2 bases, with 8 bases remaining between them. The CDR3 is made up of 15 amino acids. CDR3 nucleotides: TGTGCCAGCAGCCAAGAGTTGCGTGGCAATCAGCCCCAGCATTTT. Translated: CASSQELRGNQPQHF.

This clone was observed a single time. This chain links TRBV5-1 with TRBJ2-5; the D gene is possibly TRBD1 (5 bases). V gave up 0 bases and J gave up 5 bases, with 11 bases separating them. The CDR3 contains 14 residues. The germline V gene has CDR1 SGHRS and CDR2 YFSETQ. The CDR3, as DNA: TGCGCCAGCAGCTTGGCAGACAGATTTGAGACCCAGTACTTC. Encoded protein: CASSLADRFETQYF.

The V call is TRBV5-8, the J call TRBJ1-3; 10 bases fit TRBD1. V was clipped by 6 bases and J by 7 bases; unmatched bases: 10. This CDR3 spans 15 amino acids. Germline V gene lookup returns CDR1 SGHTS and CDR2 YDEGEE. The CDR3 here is CASNPRDRGTNTIYF. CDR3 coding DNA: TGTGCCAGCAACCCCCGGGACAGGGGAACTAACACCATATATTTT. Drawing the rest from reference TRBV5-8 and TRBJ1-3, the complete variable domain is EAGVTQSPTHLIKTRGQQATLRCSPISGHTSVYWYQQALGLGLQFLLWYDEGEERNRGNFPPRFSGRQFPNYSSELNVNALELEDSALYLCASNPRDRGTNTIYFGEGSWLTVV.

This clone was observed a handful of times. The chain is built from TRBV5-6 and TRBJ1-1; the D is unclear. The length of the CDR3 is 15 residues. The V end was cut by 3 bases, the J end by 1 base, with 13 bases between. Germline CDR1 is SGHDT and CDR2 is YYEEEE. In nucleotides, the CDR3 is TGTGCCAGCAGCTCTATATCCAATAGGAACACTGAAGCTTTCTTT. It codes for CASSSISNRNTEAFF. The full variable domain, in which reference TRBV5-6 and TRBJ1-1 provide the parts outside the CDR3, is DAGVTQSPTHLIKTRGQQVTLRCSPKSGHDTVSWYQQALGQGPQFIFQYYEEEERQRGNFPDRFSGHQFPNYSSELNVNALLLGDSALYLCASSSISNRNTEAFFGQGTRLTVV.

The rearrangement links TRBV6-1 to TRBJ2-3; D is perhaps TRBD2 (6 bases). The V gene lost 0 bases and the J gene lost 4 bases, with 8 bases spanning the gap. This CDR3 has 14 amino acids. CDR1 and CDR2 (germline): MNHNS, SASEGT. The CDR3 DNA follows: TGTGCCAGCAGTGAAGCGCCGGGGGCAGATACGCAGTATTTT. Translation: CASSEAPGADTQYF.

For the CDR3, the DNA is TGTGCCAGCAGCTGGGGGACACTCCAGGGACCCTCTGGAAACACCATATATTTT. Its protein is CASSWGTLQGPSGNTIYF. V and J are TRBV5-5 and TRBJ1-3; D might be TRBD1 (6 bases). Germline lookup yields CDR1 SGHKS and CDR2 YYEKEE (reference sequence). The CDR3 runs to 18 residues. Trimming left V 3 bases short and J 0 bases short, with 19 bases between. The whole variable domain, remainder taken from reference TRBV5-5 and TRBJ1-3, is DAGVTQSPTHLIKTRGQQVTLRCSPISGHKSVSWYQQVLGQGPQFIFQYYEKEERGRGNFPDRFSARQFPNYSSELNVNALLLGDSALYLCASSWGTLQGPSGNTIYFGEGSWLTVV.

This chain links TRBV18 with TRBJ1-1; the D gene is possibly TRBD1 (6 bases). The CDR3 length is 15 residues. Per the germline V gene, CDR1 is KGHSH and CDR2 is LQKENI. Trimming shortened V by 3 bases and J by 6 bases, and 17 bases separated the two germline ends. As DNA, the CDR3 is TGTGCCAGCTCACCGGTCACAGGGTTTTTAGCTGAAGCTTTCTTT. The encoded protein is CASSPVTGFLAEAFF.

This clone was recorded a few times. The CDR3 is CASSDSGARDTQYF. In DNA form, the CDR3 reads TGTGCCAGCAGTGATTCCGGAGCAAGAGATACGCAGTATTTT. V is TRBV25-1 and J is TRBJ2-3, with D uncertain. From germline, CDR1 is MGHDK and CDR2 SYGVNS. The CDR3 has 14 residues. The V gene lost 3 bases and the J gene lost 5 bases, with 12 bases spanning the gap.

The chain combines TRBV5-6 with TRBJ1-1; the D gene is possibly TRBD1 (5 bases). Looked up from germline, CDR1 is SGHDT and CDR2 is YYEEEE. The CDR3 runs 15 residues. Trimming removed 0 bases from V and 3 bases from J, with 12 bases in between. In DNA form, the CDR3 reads TGTGCCAGCAGCTTGGGGCCAGGGTCATACACTGAAGCTTTCTTT. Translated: CASSLGPGSYTEAFF.

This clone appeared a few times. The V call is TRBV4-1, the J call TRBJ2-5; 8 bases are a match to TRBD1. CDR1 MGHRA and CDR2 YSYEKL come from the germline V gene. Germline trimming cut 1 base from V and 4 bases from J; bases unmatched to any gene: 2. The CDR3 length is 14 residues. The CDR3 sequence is CASSQVGQGETQYF. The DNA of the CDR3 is TGCGCCAGCAGCCAAGTAGGACAGGGAGAGACCCAGTACTTC.

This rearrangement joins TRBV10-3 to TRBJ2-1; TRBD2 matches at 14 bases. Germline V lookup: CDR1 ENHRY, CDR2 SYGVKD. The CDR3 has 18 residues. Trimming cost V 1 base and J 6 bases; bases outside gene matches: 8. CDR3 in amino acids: CAISELQGLAGDRNEQFF. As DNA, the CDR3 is TGTGCCATCAGTGAGTTGCAGGGACTAGCGGGAGACCGCAATGAGCAGTTCTTC.

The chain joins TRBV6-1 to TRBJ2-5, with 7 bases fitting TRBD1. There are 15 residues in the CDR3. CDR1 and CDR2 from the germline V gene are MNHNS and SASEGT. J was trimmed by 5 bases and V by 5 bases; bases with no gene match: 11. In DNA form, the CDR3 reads TGTGCCAGCAGTCTAGAGACAGGGTCGGCGGAGACCCAGTACTTC. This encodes CASSLETGSAETQYF.

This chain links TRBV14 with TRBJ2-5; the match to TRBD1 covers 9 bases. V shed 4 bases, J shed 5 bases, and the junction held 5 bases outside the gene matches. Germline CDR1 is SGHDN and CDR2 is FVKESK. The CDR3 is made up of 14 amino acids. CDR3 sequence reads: CASSRDRVWETQYF. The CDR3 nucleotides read TGTGCCAGCAGCCGGGACAGGGTTTGGGAGACCCAGTACTTC.

This chain's CDR3 is CASSQDTHTEAFF. The CDR3 DNA reads TGCGCCAGCAGCCAAGACACTCACACTGAAGCTTTCTTT. The chain has TRBV4-3 and TRBJ1-1; D gene unclear. The V end lost 0 bases, the J end lost 3 bases, and 5 bases lay between the germline ends. The CDR3 is made up of 13 amino acids. Per germline, CDR1 LGHNA and CDR2 YSLEER.

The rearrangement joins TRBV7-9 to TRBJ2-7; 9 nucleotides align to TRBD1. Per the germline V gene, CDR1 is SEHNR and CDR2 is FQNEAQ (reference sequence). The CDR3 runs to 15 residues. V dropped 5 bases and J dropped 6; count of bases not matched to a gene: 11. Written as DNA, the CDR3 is TGTGCCAGCAGCACCAGCGGGACAGGGCATATCGAGCAGTACTTC. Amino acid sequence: CASSTSGTGHIEQYF.

The CDR3: CASSLIGGSYNEQFF. Here the CDR3 DNA reads TGTGCCAGCAGCTTGATCGGGGGATCCTACAATGAGCAGTTCTTC. This chain links TRBV11-2 with TRBJ2-1, with D possibly being TRBD2 (6 bases). Germline lookup yields CDR1 SGHAT and CDR2 FQNNGV. The CDR3 contains 15 residues. Trimming removed 3 bases from V and 1 base from J, with 10 bases in between.

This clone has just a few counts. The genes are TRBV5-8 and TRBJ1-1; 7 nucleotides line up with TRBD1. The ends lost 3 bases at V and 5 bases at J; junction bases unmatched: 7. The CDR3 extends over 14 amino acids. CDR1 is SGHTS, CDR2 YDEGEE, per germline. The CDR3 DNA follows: TGTGCCAGCAGCTCCTACAGGGGTTTGACTGAAGCTTTCTTT. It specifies CASSSYRGLTEAFF.

CDR3: CASSSSWGTGETQYF. The CDR3, as DNA: TGTGCCAGCAGTTCCTCATGGGGGACAGGCGAGACCCAGTACTTC. The chain recombines TRBV6-5 with TRBJ2-5; 8 nucleotides align to TRBD1. This CDR3 is built from 15 residues. Germline V gene data show CDR1 as MNHEY and CDR2 as SVGAGI. V lost 4 bases, J lost 5 bases, and 9 bases stayed unmatched.

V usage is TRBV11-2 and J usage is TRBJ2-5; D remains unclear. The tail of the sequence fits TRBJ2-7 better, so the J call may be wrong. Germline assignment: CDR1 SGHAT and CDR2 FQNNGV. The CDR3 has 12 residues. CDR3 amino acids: CASSLVSYEQYF. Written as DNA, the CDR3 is TGTGCCAGCAGCTTGGTGAGCTACGAGCAGTACTTC.

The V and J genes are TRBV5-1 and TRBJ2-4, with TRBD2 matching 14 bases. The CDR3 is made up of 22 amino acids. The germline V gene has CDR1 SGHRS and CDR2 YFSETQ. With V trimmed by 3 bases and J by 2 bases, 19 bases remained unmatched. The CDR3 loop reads CASSSGTAVAGTSGSPKNIQYF. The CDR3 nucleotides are TGCGCCAGCAGCTCCGGAACCGCCGTCGCCGGGACTAGCGGGAGTCCCAAAAACATTCAGTACTTC.

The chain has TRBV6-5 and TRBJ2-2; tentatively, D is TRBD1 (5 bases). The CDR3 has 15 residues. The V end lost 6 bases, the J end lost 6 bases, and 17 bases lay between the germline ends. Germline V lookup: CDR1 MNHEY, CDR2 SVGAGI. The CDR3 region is CASRKGQGYPGELFF. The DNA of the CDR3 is TGTGCCAGCAGGAAAGGGCAGGGATACCCCGGGGAGCTGTTTTTT.

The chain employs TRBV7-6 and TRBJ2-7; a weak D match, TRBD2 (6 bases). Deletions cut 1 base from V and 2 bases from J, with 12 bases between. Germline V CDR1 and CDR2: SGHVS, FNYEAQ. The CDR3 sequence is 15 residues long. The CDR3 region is CASSLVGGSAYEQYF. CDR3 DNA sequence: TGTGCCAGCAGCTTAGTTGGAGGGAGCGCCTACGAGCAGTACTTC.

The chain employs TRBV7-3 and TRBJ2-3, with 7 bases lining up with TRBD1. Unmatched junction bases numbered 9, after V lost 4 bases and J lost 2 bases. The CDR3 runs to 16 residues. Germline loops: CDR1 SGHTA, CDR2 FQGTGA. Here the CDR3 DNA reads TGTGCCAGCAGCTCCACATTGGACAGGTTCACAGATACGCAGTATTTT. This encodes CASSSTLDRFTDTQYF.